These T cell receptor beta chains were read from a single sample in a study of graft-versus-host responses after intestinal transplantation. These receptors have no identified antigens. The protocol was immunoSEQ multiplex PCR, while the TCRdb copy is restricted to in-frame clones and leaves out a portion. The sample yields roughly 120,000 clones, roughly nine tenths seen once. Sequencing used unstimulated CD4+ T cells sorted from spleen or lymph node cells, obtained before transplant. The receptors shown here come from a human donor who was the organ donor for an intestinal transplant. Both conserved end residues are part of each CDR3. A D gene is named only where the DNA matches it firmly. Expanded clones are given a class, and other clones once, few, many or no size at all.

abundance | d_gene | j_gene | len | v_gene | CDR3nt | CDR3aa
NA | TRBD1 | TRBJ2-6 | 15 | TRBV7-9 | TGTGCCAGCAGCTACCAGGGGGCTGGGGCCAACGTCCTGACTTTC | CASSYQGAGANVLTF
NA | NA | TRBJ2-7 | 14 | TRBV11-2 | TGTGCCAGCAGCTTAGATTGGGCAGACTACGAGCAGTACTTC | CASSLDWADYEQYF
NA | NA | TRBJ2-3 | 16 | TRBV4-3 | TGCGCCAGCAGCCAAGAGGGGACTCCTAGCACAGATACGCAGTATTTT | CASSQEGTPSTDTQYF
NA | TRBD2 | TRBJ2-5 | 14 | TRBV5-1 | TGCGCCAGCACCCCGGGAGGGTCGAAGGAGACCCAGTACTTC | CASTPGGSKETQYF
NA | TRBD1 | TRBJ2-7 | 15 | TRBV5-5 | TGTGCCAGCAGCGCGGACAGGGGGGGCTCCTACGAGCAGTACTTC | CASSADRGGSYEQYF
once | NA | TRBJ1-4 | 13 | TRBV6-5 | TGTGCCAGCAGTTACTCGACAGCTGAAAAACTGTTTTTT | CASSYSTAEKLFF
NA | NA | TRBJ2-1 | 17 | TRBV7-2 | TGTGCCAGCAGCCCCCGCGGCACTTGGAGCTCCTACAATGAGCAGTTCTTC | CASSPRGTWSSYNEQFF
NA | NA | TRBJ2-3 | 11 | TRBV19 | TGTGCCAGTAGTATAGGAGATACGCAGTATTTT | CASSIGDTQYF
NA | NA | TRBJ2-1 | 14 | TRBV18 | TGTGCCAGCTCACCTTCGGGGAAATACAATGAGCAGTTCTTC | CASSPSGKYNEQFF
NA | NA | TRBJ1-2 | 12 | TRBV7-2 | TGTGCCAGCAGCCGGACAGACTATGGCTACACCTTC | CASSRTDYGYTF
NA | NA | TRBJ2-1 | 15 | TRBV11-3 | TGTGCCAGCAGCCATCCTAGCGCTCGCGGCGATGAGCAGTTCTTC | CASSHPSARGDEQFF
NA | TRBD2 | TRBJ2-7 | 15 | TRBV5-1 | TGCGCCAGCAGCATAAGGACTAGCGGGGGCTACGAGCAGTACTTC | CASSIRTSGGYEQYF
NA | NA | TRBJ2-7 | 15 | TRBV4-2 | TGTGCCAGCAGCCAAGGGACTGGCCGAGCCTACGAGCAGTACTTC | CASSQGTGRAYEQYF
NA | NA | TRBJ2-7 | 14 | TRBV5-1 | TGCGCCAGCAGCTTGGTGGGAAGGGGCGACGAGCAGTACTTC | CASSLVGRGDEQYF
NA | NA | TRBJ1-2 | 15 | TRBV7-2 | TGTGCCAGCAGCTTACGGGTTGGGGAAAGCTATGGCTACACCTTC | CASSLRVGESYGYTF
NA | TRBD1 | TRBJ2-2 | 15 | TRBV6-1 | TGTGCCAGCAGTACCCGGGACAGGGTAACCGGGGAGCTGTTTTTT | CASSTRDRVTGELFF
NA | NA | TRBJ2-5 | 16 | TRBV7-2 | TGTGCCAGCAGCACCCCGGGGTGGGACCTGAGAGAGACCCAGTACTTC | CASSTPGWDLRETQYF
NA | NA | TRBJ2-5 | 13 | TRBV7-2 | TGTGCCAGCAGCTCCCGGGCCCAAGAGACCCAGTACTTC | CASSSRAQETQYF
once | NA | TRBJ2-1 | 17 | TRBV15 | TGTGCCACCAGCAGAGATCGGGCGGCTAGATCCTACAATGAGCAGTTCTTC | CATSRDRAARSYNEQFF
NA | NA | TRBJ1-1 | 14 | TRBV2 | TGTGCCAGCAGTGGGGGCCTGGGGAACACTGAAGCTTTCTTT | CASSGGLGNTEAFF
NA | NA | TRBJ2-5 | 10 | TRBV20-1 | TGCAGTGCTAGCGAGGAGACCCAGTACTTC | CSASEETQYF
NA | TRBD1 | TRBJ1-2 | 20 | TRBV5-5 | TGTGCCAGCAGTCGGGACAGGGGAATAGTGGGTCTTGCTGAAAACTATGGCTACACCTTC | CASSRDRGIVGLAENYGYTF
once | NA | TRBJ2-3 | 17 | TRBV18 | TGTGCCAGCTCACCACGGACAAGAGAGACCCACACAGATACGCAGTATTTT | CASSPRTRETHTDTQYF
NA | TRBD2 | TRBJ2-2 | 16 | TRBV5-1 | TGCGCCAGCAGCTTGGAGACTAGCGGGAACACCGGGGAGCTGTTTTTT | CASSLETSGNTGELFF
NA | TRBD1 | TRBJ1-1 | 14 | TRBV19 | TGTGCCAGTAGTTGGACAGGGAGGAACACTGAAGCTTTCTTT | CASSWTGRNTEAFF
NA | NA | TRBJ2-3 | 15 | TRBV19 | TGTGCCAGTAGTATGGGCCAGGCGGACACAGATACGCAGTATTTT | CASSMGQADTDTQYF